Listed here is a single TCR beta chain. This clonotype was picked up a small number of times. It lacks a known antigen. No quality values exist for individual bases; no much larger clone is one base distant. PBMCs were isolated by Ficoll-Paque density gradient centrifugation. The source of the sample is a study of T-cell memory formation after mild COVID-19 (dated by TCRdb to about 2021). Regarding the complete study: TCR sequence clusters from the two donors were found to be largely donor specific. In a couple of donors, T-cell clones that expanded and contracted after mild COVID-19 were followed by sequencing TCRalpha and TCRbeta repertoires longitudinally. The cohort was made up of two young adult volunteers, one female and one male, who were previously healthy. The paper's findings and limits, for the study overall: SARS-CoV-2 specificity of the second-wave clones peaking on day 37 was not confirmed. Only two mild cases were covered by the study, and larger cohorts that include severe cases with pre-infection samples were considered necessary. Balanced CD4/CD8 phenotypes were observed for clones contracting from day 15 to 85, whereas a bias towards CD4+ was observed for a second wave of clones expanding from day 15 to 37. Contracting CD4+ clones turned up mainly in the CM and EM memory subsets, whereas EMRA was where CD8+ clones were enriched. The detection of some responding clones in pre-infection memory suggests that pre-existing cross-reactive memory T cells joined the SARS-CoV-2 response.

CDR1 SGHVS and CDR2 FQNEAQ are derived from the germline V gene. Measured from the cysteine to the phenylalanine, the CDR3 is 12 residues long. Only the CDR3 portion is preserved as DNA: 36 bases, with reading frame beginning at the first base. V is cut by 1 base and J by 13 bases, and the space between the germline ends is 11 bases. These reads were obtained on an Illumina NovaSeq 6000. TCRalpha and TCRbeta cDNA libraries were built by 5'RACE with constant-segment primers, adding sample barcodes and unique molecular identifiers. RNA was extracted from every sample with Trizol reagent. The libraries were amplified in two PCR steps, and the second step added a second sample barcode and Illumina TruSeq adapters. Libraries were sequenced on an Illumina NovaSeq with 2 x 150 bp paired-end reads. In the paper's pipeline: With migec v1.2.7, reads were demultiplexed and then collapsed into UMI-guided consensus sequences. Using mixcr v2.1.11, UMI consensuses were aligned to TRA and TRB V and J templates and then assembled into clonotypes. Expanded or contracted clonotypes were those called significant by both edgeR and NoisET, with noise models trained on biological replicates. For edgeR calls, a false discovery rate-adjusted p below 0.01 and a log2 fold-change threshold of 1 were applied. As an exploratory analysis of dynamics, max-normalized trajectories of the 1000 most abundant clonotypes were examined with PCA combined with hierarchical clustering. Separately sequenced CD4+ and CD8+ repertoires were used to assign a CD4 or CD8 phenotype to each responding clone. The raw public reads went through TCRdb reprocessing: fastp at Q25, MiXCR clone calling, in-frame beta chains kept. Rows are combined by CDR3 protein, so each entry shows the most common genes and DNA. The V and J calls and clone size are TCRdb's, not the authors'. For this sample there are fewer than 650,000 distinct CDR3 sequences; 15% to 20% appear just once. The ten largest clones capture 8.1% of the sample.

The sample comprised PBMCs or a T cell subset sorted from them (not recorded which). The sequence is built from TRBV7-8 and TRBJ2-1; no D gene can be assigned with confidence. The clonotype was recovered from an adult woman who had mild COVID-19 (a few samples of this study predate the infection). The sample titles of this study are shuffled in the database, so cell type and time point are left out; the donor was told from shared clones. Here the CDR3 is given as CASSLGLDGQFF. Here is the DNA: TGTGCCAGCAGCTTAGGGCTCGACGGTCAGTTCTTC.